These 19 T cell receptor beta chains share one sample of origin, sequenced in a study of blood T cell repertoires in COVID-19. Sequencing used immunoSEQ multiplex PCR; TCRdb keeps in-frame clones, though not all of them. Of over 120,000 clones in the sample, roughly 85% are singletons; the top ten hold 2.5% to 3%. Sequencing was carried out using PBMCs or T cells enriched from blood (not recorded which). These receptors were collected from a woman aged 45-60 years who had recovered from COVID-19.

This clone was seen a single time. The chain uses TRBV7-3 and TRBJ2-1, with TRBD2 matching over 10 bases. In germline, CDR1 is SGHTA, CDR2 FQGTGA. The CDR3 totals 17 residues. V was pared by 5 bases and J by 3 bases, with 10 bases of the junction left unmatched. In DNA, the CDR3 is TGTGCCAGCAGCCCCACCCCCGGACTAGCGGTCTACAATGAGCAGTTCTTC. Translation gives CASSPTPGLAVYNEQFF.

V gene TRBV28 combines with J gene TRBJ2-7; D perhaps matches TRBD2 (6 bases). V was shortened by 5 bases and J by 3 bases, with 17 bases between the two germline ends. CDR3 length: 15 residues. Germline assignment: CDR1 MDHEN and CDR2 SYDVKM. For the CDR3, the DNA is TGTGCCAGCAGTCCCCCCGGCGGGGCCTACTACGAGCAGTACTTC. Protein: CASSPPGGAYYEQYF.

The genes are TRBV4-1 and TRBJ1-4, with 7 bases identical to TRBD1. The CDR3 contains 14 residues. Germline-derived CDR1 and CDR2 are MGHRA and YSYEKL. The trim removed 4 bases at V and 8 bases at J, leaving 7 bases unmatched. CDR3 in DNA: TGCGCCAGCAGCCTAGGGGGCGCGGGGGAAAAACTGTTTTTT. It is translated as CASSLGGAGEKLFF.

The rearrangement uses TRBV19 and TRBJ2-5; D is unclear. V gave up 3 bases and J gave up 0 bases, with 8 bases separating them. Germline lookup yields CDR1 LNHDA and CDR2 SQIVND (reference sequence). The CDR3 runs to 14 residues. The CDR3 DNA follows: TGTGCCAGTAGTATTAACCCTAACCAAGAGACCCAGTACTTC. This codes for CASSINPNQETQYF.

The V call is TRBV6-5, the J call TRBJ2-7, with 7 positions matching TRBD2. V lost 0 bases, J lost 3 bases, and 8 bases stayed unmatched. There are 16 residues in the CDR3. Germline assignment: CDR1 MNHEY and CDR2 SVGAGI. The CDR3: CASSYSRPSGLYEQYF. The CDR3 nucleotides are TGTGCCAGCAGTTACTCGAGACCTAGCGGCCTCTACGAGCAGTACTTC.

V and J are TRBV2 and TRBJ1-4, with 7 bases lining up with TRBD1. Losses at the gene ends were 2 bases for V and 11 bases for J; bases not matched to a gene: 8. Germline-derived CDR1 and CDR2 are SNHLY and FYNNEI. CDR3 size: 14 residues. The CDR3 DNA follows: TGTGCCAGCAGTGAACGGGCAGGGGGTTGGAAACTGTTTTTT. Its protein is CASSERAGGWKLFF.

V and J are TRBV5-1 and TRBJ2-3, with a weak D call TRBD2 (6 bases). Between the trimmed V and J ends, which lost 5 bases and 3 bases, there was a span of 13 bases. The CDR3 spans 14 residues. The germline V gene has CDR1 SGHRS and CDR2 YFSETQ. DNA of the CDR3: TGCGCCAGCAGACCGCGGGGAGGAACAGATACGCAGTATTTT. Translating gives CASRPRGGTDTQYF.

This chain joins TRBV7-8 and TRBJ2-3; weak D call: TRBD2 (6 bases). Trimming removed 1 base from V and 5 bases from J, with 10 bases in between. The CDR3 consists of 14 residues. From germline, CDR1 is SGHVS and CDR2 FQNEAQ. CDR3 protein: CASSLGGERDTQYF. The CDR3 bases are TGTGCCAGCAGCTTAGGCGGGGAGAGAGATACGCAGTATTTT. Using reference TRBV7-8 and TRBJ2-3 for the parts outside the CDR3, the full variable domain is GAGVSQSPRYKVAKRGQDVALRCDPISGHVSLFWYQQALGQGPEFLTYFQNEAQLDKSGLPSDRFFAERPEGSVSTLKIQRTQQEDSAVYLCASSLGGERDTQYFGPGTRLTVL.

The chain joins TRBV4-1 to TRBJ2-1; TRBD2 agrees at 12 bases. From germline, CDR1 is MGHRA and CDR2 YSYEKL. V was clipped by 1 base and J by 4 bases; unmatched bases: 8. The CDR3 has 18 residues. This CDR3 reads CASSQVTSSGRGYNEQFF. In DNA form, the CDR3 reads TGCGCCAGCAGCCAAGTAACGTCTAGCGGGAGGGGTTACAATGAGCAGTTCTTC.

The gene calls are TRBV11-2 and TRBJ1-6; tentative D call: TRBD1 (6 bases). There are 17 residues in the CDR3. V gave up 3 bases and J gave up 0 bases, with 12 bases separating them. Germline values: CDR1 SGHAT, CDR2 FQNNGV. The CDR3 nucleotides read TGTGCCAGCAGCTTGGGACACCGAAGCTCCTATAATTCACCCCTCCACTTT. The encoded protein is CASSLGHRSSYNSPLHF. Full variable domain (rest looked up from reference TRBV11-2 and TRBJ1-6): EAGVAQSPRYKIIEKRQSVAFWCNPISGHATLYWYQQILGQGPKLLIQFQNNGVVDDSQLPKDRFSAERLKGVDSTLKIQPAKLEDSAVYLCASSLGHRSSYNSPLHFGNGTRLTVT.

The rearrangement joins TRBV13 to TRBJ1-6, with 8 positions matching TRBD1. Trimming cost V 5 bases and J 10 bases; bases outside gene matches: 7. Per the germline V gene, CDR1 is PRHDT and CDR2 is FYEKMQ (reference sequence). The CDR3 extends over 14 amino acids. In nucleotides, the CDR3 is TGTGCCAGCAGCCTAGACAGGGGTGGATCACCCCTCCACTTT. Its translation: CASSLDRGGSPLHF.

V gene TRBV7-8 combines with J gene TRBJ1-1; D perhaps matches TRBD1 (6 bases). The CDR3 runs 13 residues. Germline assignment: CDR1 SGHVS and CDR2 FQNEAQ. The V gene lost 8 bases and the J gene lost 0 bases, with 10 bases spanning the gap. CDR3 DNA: TGTGCCAGCTCCAGGGGCATGAACACTGAAGCTTTCTTT. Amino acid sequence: CASSRGMNTEAFF.

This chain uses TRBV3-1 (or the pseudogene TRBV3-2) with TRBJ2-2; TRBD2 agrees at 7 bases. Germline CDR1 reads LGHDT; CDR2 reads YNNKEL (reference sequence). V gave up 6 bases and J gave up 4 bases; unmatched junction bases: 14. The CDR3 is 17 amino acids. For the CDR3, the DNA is TGTGCCAGCAGTGGGTCTACACAGCGGGATTTCACCGGGGAGCTGTTTTTT. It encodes CASSGSTQRDFTGELFF.

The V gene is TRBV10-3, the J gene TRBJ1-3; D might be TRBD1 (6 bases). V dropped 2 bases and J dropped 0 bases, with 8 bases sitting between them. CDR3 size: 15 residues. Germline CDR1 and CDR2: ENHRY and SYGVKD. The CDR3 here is CAISEGQNSGNTIYF. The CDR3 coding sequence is TGTGCCATCAGTGAGGGACAGAACTCTGGAAACACCATATATTTT.

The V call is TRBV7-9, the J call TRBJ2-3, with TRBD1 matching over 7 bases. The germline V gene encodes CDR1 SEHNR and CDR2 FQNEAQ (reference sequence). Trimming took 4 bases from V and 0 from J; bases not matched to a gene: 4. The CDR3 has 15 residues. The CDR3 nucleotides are TGTGCCAGCAGCTGGGGGACAGCTAGCACAGATACGCAGTATTTT. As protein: CASSWGTASTDTQYF. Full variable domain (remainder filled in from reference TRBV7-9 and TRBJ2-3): DTGVSQNPRHKITKRGQNVTFRCDPISEHNRLYWYRQTLGQGPEFLTYFQNEAQLEKSRLLSDRFSAERPKGSFSTLEIQRTEQGDSAMYLCASSWGTASTDTQYFGPGTRLTVL.

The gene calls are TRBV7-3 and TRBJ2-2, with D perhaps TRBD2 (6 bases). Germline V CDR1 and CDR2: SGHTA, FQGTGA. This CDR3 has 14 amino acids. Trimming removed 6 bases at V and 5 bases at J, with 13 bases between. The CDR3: CASSSGEVTGELFF. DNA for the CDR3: TGTGCCAGCAGTTCGGGGGAGGTTACCGGGGAGCTGTTTTTT.

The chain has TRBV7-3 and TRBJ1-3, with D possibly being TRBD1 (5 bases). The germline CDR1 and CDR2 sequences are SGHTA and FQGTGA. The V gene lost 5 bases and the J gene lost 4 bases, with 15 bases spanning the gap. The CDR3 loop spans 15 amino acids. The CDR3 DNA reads TGTGCCAGCAGCGCCGGGAGGGGAGGAGGAAACACCATATATTTT. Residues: CASSAGRGGGNTIYF.

The CDR3 loop is CASRDRDRGGTEAFF. DNA for the CDR3: TGCGCCAGCAGAGATCGGGACAGGGGAGGAACTGAAGCTTTCTTT. J is TRBJ1-1 and V is TRBV5-1, with 10 bases that match TRBD1. V gave up 5 bases and J gave up 5 bases; unmatched junction bases: 9. Germline V gene data show CDR1 as SGHRS and CDR2 as YFSETQ. The CDR3 spans 15 residues.

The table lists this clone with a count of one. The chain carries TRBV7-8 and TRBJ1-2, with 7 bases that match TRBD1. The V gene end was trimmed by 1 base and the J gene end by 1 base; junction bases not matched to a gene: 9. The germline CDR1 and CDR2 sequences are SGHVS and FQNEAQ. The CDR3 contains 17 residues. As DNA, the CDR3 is TGTGCCAGCAGCTTAGTCGGCAGGGGGTCAATTAACTATGGCTACACCTTC. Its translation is CASSLVGRGSINYGYTF.